The 23 T cell receptor beta chains below come from one sample, sequenced in a study of neurological immune-mediated disorders. TCRdb re-derived calls from the 5' RACE reads in MiXCR, one entry per CDR3 protein. This table has 50,000 to 60,000 distinct CDR3 sequences, approximately 15% appearing once. Input material: PBMCs. Receptor source: a man aged 55 to 69 in good health.

This clonotype was picked up many times. The chain links TRBV6-5 to TRBJ1-6; 7 bases are a match to TRBD1. The CDR3 has 15 residues. The J segment lost 7 bases and the V segment lost 6 bases, leaving 9 bases of the junction unmatched. Germline V gene lookup returns CDR1 MNHEY and CDR2 SVGAGI. CDR3 DNA: TGTGCCAGCAGCTCTCTCAGGGGGGCGAATTCACCCCTCCACTTT. Translated: CASSSLRGANSPLHF.

At least ten counts were recorded for this clonotype. This chain connects TRBV7-7 to TRBJ2-7, with D unresolved. The CDR3 runs to 13 residues. Trimming took off 0 bases at V and 4 bases at J, with 7 bases between the two ends. Germline V CDR1 and CDR2: SSHAT, FNYEAQ (reference sequence). In DNA form, the CDR3 reads TGTGCCAGCAGCTTAGCACAGTCTTACGAGCAGTACTTC. Translating gives CASSLAQSYEQYF.

This clonotype was recorded at least ten times. V is TRBV5-1 and J is TRBJ1-2; possibly TRBD1 for D (5 bases). The germline V and J ends were trimmed by 3 bases and 7 bases, with 10 bases remaining between them. The CDR3 is made up of 12 amino acids. CDR1 SGHRS and CDR2 YFSETQ come from the germline V gene. The CDR3 sequence: CASSSGGGGYTF. DNA for the CDR3: TGCGCCAGCAGCTCGGGGGGAGGTGGCTACACCTTC.

The V call is TRBV9, the J call TRBJ2-1; TRBD1 or TRBD2 may be the D gene (5 bases each). Germline lookup yields CDR1 SGDLS and CDR2 YYNGEE. V was clipped by 0 bases and J by 3 bases, with 10 bases between them. This CDR3 is 15 amino acids long. The CDR3, as DNA: TGTGCCAGCAGCGTAGGTAGAGGGGACTACAATGAGCAGTTCTTC. Residues: CASSVGRGDYNEQFF.

This clonotype was counted a few times. The chain is built from TRBV7-6 and TRBJ2-2; D perhaps matches TRBD1 (6 bases). CDR3 length: 15 amino acids. Trimming removed 3 bases at V and 2 bases at J, with 10 bases between. CDR1 is SGHVS and CDR2 is FNYEAQ in the germline V gene. Here the CDR3 reads CASSFRGGNTGELFF. In nucleotides, the CDR3 is TGTGCCAGCAGCTTCAGGGGCGGCAACACCGGGGAGCTGTTTTTT.

This clonotype is termed medium-sized. The CDR3 coding sequence is TGCAGCGTTGTGGGGGGCATCAGGGGATCGGGGAACGAGCAGTACTTC. It translates to CSVVGGIRGSGNEQYF. V usage is TRBV29-1 and J usage is TRBJ2-7, with D perhaps given as TRBD1 or TRBD2 (6 bases each). From germline, CDR1 is SQVTM and CDR2 ANQGSEA. V was shortened by 4 bases and J by 5 bases, with 24 bases between the two germline ends. CDR3 length equals 16 residues.

This clonotype was counted ten times or more. The chain uses TRBV7-8 and TRBJ1-1; D might be TRBD1 (5 bases). Germline CDR1 is SGHVS and CDR2 is FQNEAQ. The V end was cut by 3 bases, the J end by 0 bases, with 23 bases between. This CDR3 spans 19 amino acids. The CDR3 DNA reads TGTGCCAGCAGCTTCCAACGATCCACCGGGGACGGATTGAACACTGAAGCTTTCTTT. Translated: CASSFQRSTGDGLNTEAFF.

This clonotype turned up a few times. V usage is TRBV6-1 and J usage is TRBJ2-1; 14 bases align to TRBD2. The J segment lost 0 bases and the V segment lost 4 bases, leaving 5 bases of the junction unmatched. Germline V gene sequence: CDR1 MNHNS, CDR2 SASEGT. The CDR3 is 18 amino acids. The CDR3 DNA sequence: TGTGCCAGCAGTGGAGGACTAGCGGGAGGTCCCTCCTACAATGAGCAGTTCTTC. It translates to CASSGGLAGGPSYNEQFF.

This clonotype was found many times. The genes are TRBV6-2 or TRBV6-3 and TRBJ2-1; maybe TRBD2 (5 bases). The length of the CDR3 is 12 residues. Per the germline V gene, CDR1 is MNHEY and CDR2 is SVGEGT. In DNA, the CDR3 is TGTGCATCGAAGGTGCGGGACAATGAGCAGTTCTTC. This sequence encodes CASKVRDNEQFF.

The gene calls are TRBV27 and TRBJ2-1; no firm D call. The CDR3 length is 14 residues. Germline assignment: CDR1 MNHEY and CDR2 SMNVEV (reference sequence). Trimming pared 0 bases from V and 6 bases from J, leaving 9 bases between. CDR3 loop: CASSLSTLGNEQFF. The CDR3 DNA reads TGTGCCAGCAGTTTATCTACTTTGGGCAATGAGCAGTTCTTC.

This clonotype was recorded at least ten times. Here the CDR3 reads CASSYATGADTQYF. The CDR3 DNA sequence: TGTGCCAGCAGTTACGCGACAGGGGCCGATACGCAGTATTTT. The rearrangement joins TRBV6-5 to TRBJ2-3; 8 bases fit TRBD1. J was trimmed by 6 bases and V by 2 bases; bases with no gene match: 4. Germline CDR1 reads MNHEY; CDR2 reads SVGAGI. The CDR3 consists of 14 residues.

This clonotype occurred many times. CDR3 residues: CASSPPGLNTGELFF. The CDR3 region has the DNA TGTGCCAGCAGTCCTCCAGGGCTTAACACCGGGGAGCTGTTTTTT. The V and J genes are TRBV6-6 and TRBJ2-2, with a weak D call TRBD1 (5 bases). The V end lost 5 bases, the J end lost 2 bases, and 12 bases lay between the germline ends. This CDR3 is built from 15 residues. CDR1 and CDR2 from the germline V gene are MNHNY and SVGAGI (reference sequence).

There are many counts of this clonotype. The chain couples TRBV7-2 to TRBJ2-3; a possible D gene is TRBD2 (5 bases). The length of the CDR3 is 15 residues. Deletions cut 2 bases from V and 2 bases from J, with 11 bases between. Germline V CDR1 and CDR2: SGHTA, FQGNSA. DNA for the CDR3: TGTGCCAGCAGCTTACAGAGCGGTTTCACAGATACGCAGTATTTT. Translating it yields CASSLQSGFTDTQYF.

In this sample, this clonotype turned up many times. The V call is TRBV7-2, the J call TRBJ2-7, with TRBD1 matching over 8 bases. Trimming removed 4 bases from V and 2 bases from J; junction bases left unmatched: 7. From germline, CDR1 is SGHTA and CDR2 FQGNSA. The CDR3 sequence is 15 residues long. The CDR3 region is CASSSGRDRTYEQYF. The CDR3 DNA reads TGTGCCAGCAGCTCTGGCCGGGACAGGACCTACGAGCAGTACTTC.

This clonotype was counted a single time. V gene TRBV2 combines with J gene TRBJ2-5; D unclear. Germline lookup yields CDR1 SNHLY and CDR2 FYNNEI. This CDR3 is 16 amino acids long. V was cut by 6 bases and J by 3 bases, with 20 bases left in between. In nucleotides, the CDR3 is TGTGCCAGCAGCGATTTTAGCAGGAGAAAGGAAGAGACCCAGTACTTC. It codes for CASSDFSRRKEETQYF.

This clonotype has a handful of counts. The gene calls are TRBV19 and TRBJ1-1, with D perhaps TRBD1 (5 bases). Trimming removed 8 bases from V and 1 base from J, with 8 bases in between. CDR1 is LNHDA and CDR2 is SQIVND in the germline V gene (reference sequence). CDR3 length: 12 residues. CDR3 bases: TGTGCCAGTGACCAGGGGAACACTGAAGCTTTCTTT. It specifies CASDQGNTEAFF.

At least ten counts were recorded for this clonotype. CDR3 in amino acids: CAIPGAGVNEQFF. The CDR3 DNA follows: TGTGCCATCCCTGGCGCGGGAGTGAATGAGCAGTTCTTC. The V and J genes are TRBV10-3 and TRBJ2-1; 7 positions agree with TRBD2. The CDR3 is 13 amino acids. CDR1 is ENHRY and CDR2 is SYGVKD in the germline V gene. J lost 7 bases, V lost 8 bases, and 8 bases had no gene match.

CDR3 residues: CASRVNAGTGSGNTIYF. The DNA for the CDR3 is TGCGCCAGCAGAGTCAACGCCGGGACAGGGTCTGGAAACACCATATATTTT. The gene calls are TRBV5-1 and TRBJ1-3; TRBD1 aligns across 9 bases. Germline V lookup: CDR1 SGHRS, CDR2 YFSETQ. V trimming: 5 bases; J trimming: 1 base; junction bases outside the gene matches: 10. This CDR3 has 17 amino acids. Together with reference TRBV5-1 and TRBJ1-3, the CDR3 gives the full variable domain: KAGVTQTPRYLIKTRGQQVTLSCSPISGHRSVSWYQQTPGQGLQFLFEYFSETQRNKGNFPGRFSGRQFSNSRSEMNVSTLELGDSALYLCASRVNAGTGSGNTIYFGEGSWLTVV.

This clonotype has ten or more counts. This rearrangement joins TRBV24-1 to TRBJ2-3, with D unresolved. V dropped 2 bases and J dropped 5 bases, with 7 bases sitting between them. The CDR3 extends over 13 amino acids. The germline V gene encodes CDR1 KGHDR and CDR2 SFDVKD. The CDR3 here is CATSDSALDTQYF. DNA of the CDR3: TGTGCCACCAGTGATTCTGCCCTAGATACGCAGTATTTT.

Many counts were recorded for this clonotype. Compared with germline, one end of the junction differs, possibly owing to a read error. The chain employs TRBV7-7 and TRBJ2-6; D not certain. The germline gives CDR1 SSHAT, CDR2 FNYEAQ (reference sequence). This CDR3 is built from 14 residues. CDR3 in amino acids: CASSLESGANVLTF. CDR3 in DNA: TGTGCTAGCAGCTTAGAGTCTGGGGCCAACGTCCTGACTTTC.

This clonotype was detected ten times or more. The CDR3, as DNA: TGCGCCAGCAGCTTGGTATCCGCTTCGGGTGAAAAACTGTTTTTT. It yields the protein CASSLVSASGEKLFF. This chain links TRBV5-1 with TRBJ1-4; D call uncertain. Germline-derived CDR1 and CDR2 are SGHRS and YFSETQ. This CDR3 contains 15 residues. The germline V and J ends were trimmed by 0 bases and 7 bases, with 13 bases remaining between them.

This chain connects TRBV20-1 to TRBJ2-1; 12 bases line up with TRBD2. The V and J ends lost 5 bases and 0 bases, in that order; junction bases with no gene match: 5. The CDR3 consists of 16 residues. Germline V gene sequence: CDR1 DFQATT, CDR2 SNEGSKA (reference sequence). The CDR3 nucleotides read TGCAGTGCTGAGGGACTAGCGGGTTTCTCCTACAATGAGCAGTTCTTC. It translates to CSAEGLAGFSYNEQFF.

This clonotype was counted many times. CDR3 protein: CASSLVQGDSTDTQYF. CDR3 coding DNA: TGTGCCAGCAGCTTAGTTCAGGGAGATTCCACAGATACGCAGTATTTT. This chain joins TRBV7-2 and TRBJ2-3, with D tentatively TRBD1 or TRBD2 (5 bases each). The germline V gene has CDR1 SGHTA and CDR2 FQGNSA. This CDR3 is 16 amino acids long. V lost 1 base and J lost 2, with 13 bases in between.